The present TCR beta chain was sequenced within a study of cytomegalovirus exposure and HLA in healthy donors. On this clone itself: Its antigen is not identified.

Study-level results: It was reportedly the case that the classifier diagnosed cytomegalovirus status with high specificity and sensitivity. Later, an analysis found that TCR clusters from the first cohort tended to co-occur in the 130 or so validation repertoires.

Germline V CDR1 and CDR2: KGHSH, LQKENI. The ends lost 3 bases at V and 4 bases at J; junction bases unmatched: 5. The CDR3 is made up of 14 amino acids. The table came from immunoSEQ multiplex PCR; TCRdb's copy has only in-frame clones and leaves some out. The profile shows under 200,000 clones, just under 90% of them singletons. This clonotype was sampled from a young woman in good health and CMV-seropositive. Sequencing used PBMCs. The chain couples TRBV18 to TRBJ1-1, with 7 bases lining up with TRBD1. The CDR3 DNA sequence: TGTGCCAGCTCACCCGGACAGGAGTCCACTGAAGCTTTCTTT. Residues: CASSPGQESTEAFF.